The present TCR beta chain was sequenced within a study of blood T cell repertoires in COVID-19. Study information: The study drew acute and convalescent COVID-19 samples from the United States, Italy and Spain. PBMCs, B-cell-depleted T cells, or T cells were the source of the cDNA or gDNA that made up the material.

The V end lost 4 bases, the J end lost 6 bases, and 17 bases lay between the germline ends. Germline V lookup: CDR1 SEHNR, CDR2 FQNEAQ (reference sequence). This CDR3 comprises 15 residues. Original handling: Amplifying reference gene primers gave estimates of nucleated cell counts. Assay: immunoSEQ multiplex PCR; the TCRdb copy retains only in-frame clones and omits some. The V and J calls and clone size were taken over from that table, and D and trimming were inferred from the DNA. The profile shows 90,000 to 100,000 clones, approximately 87% of them singletons. Sequenced input: peripheral blood. The sequence derives from a human donor in a cohort sampled during active COVID-19. The chain joins TRBV7-9 to TRBJ2-3, with D hard to call. CDR3: CASSWQEEPRDTQYF. As DNA, the CDR3 is TGTGCCAGCAGCTGGCAGGAAGAACCCCGGGATACGCAGTATTTT.